One sample yielded the 9 T cell receptor beta chains listed below, sequenced in a study of T cells in Graves' hyperthyroidism and ophthalmopathy. The CDR3 regions of TCR beta were amplified from RNA transcripts. HTBI primers were used for first-round RT-PCR of the TCR CDR3. TCRdb re-analysed the multiplex PCR reads in MiXCR, keeping a single row per CDR3 protein. The sample shows approximately 600,000 distinct CDR3 sequences, approximately 15% of them seen only once. Sequenced input: blood. The receptors derive from a woman aged 18-29 years with Graves' ophthalmopathy.

This clonotype was found many times. The chain is built from TRBV6-5 and TRBJ1-1; D not resolved. Germline V lookup: CDR1 MNHEY, CDR2 SVGAGI. V was trimmed by 0 bases and J by 3 bases, leaving 5 bases between them. CDR3 length equals 13 residues. This chain's CDR3 is CASSYSLHTEAFF. The DNA for the CDR3 is TGTGCCAGCAGTTACTCTCTCCACACTGAAGCTTTCTTT.

In this sample, this clonotype turned up many times. The V gene is TRBV7-2, the J gene TRBJ2-7, with D maybe TRBD1 (6 bases). Germline V CDR1 and CDR2: SGHTA, FQGNSA. The germline V and J ends were trimmed by 3 bases and 0 bases, with 12 bases remaining between them. This CDR3 spans 15 amino acids. The CDR3 sequence is CASSFSAGASYEQYF. CDR3 coding DNA: TGTGCCAGCAGCTTCTCGGCAGGGGCCTCCTACGAGCAGTACTTC.

Comment on this clonotype: A much larger clone sits a single nucleotide away, making a read error possible. The genes are TRBV9 and TRBJ2-7; 7 bases agree with TRBD1. The CDR3 has 14 residues. CDR1 is SGDLS and CDR2 is YYNGEE in the germline V gene. In nucleotides, the CDR3 is TGTGCCACCAGCCCCCGGGACAGCTCCTACGAGCAGTACTTC. Translated: CATSPRDSSYEQYF.

This clonotype was seen only a few times. The V gene is TRBV5-6, the J gene TRBJ1-5; D unresolved. There are 14 residues in the CDR3. V was trimmed by 3 bases and J by 1 base, leaving 8 bases between them. CDR1 is SGHDT, CDR2 YYEEEE, per germline. The CDR3 here is CASSYFESNQPQHF. CDR3 nucleotide sequence: TGTGCCAGCAGCTACTTTGAGAGCAATCAGCCCCAGCATTTT.

This clonotype was observed at least ten times. The chain recombines TRBV3-1 with TRBJ2-1, with TRBD2 matching 8 bases. Trimming at V came to 1 base and at J to 0 bases, leaving 2 bases not matched to a gene. CDR1 and CDR2 (germline): LGHDT, YNNKEL (reference sequence). This CDR3 is built from 16 residues. Here the CDR3 reads CASSQVAGSSYNEQFF. CDR3 DNA: TGTGCCAGCAGCCAAGTAGCGGGGAGCTCCTACAATGAGCAGTTCTTC.

The chain has TRBV12-3 or TRBV12-4 and TRBJ2-2, with D unclear. The ends were cut back, 5 bases at V and 6 bases at J, with 7 bases in the middle. The CDR3 is 12 residues long. CDR3 sequence reads: CASSRTPGELFF. As DNA, the CDR3 is TGTGCCAGCAGTAGGACCCCCGGGGAGCTGTTTTTT.

CDR3 bases: TGTGCCAGTAGTATCATGGTGGGGGATAATTCACCCCTCCACTTT. Amino acids: CASSIMVGDNSPLHF. The rearrangement links TRBV19 to TRBJ1-6; possibly TRBD1 for D (5 bases). This CDR3 contains 15 residues. CDR1 LNHDA and CDR2 SQIVND come from the germline V gene (reference sequence). Trimming removed 3 bases from V and 5 bases from J, with 11 bases in between.

The V and J genes are TRBV11-3 and TRBJ1-1; D remains unclear. The germline CDR1 and CDR2 sequences are SGHNT and YENEEA. Trimming removed 5 bases at V and 1 base at J, with 11 bases between. CDR3 length: 14 residues. CDR3 protein: CASSQVGTNTEAFF. CDR3 in DNA: TGTGCCAGCAGCCAAGTAGGAACGAACACTGAAGCTTTCTTT.

This clonotype was counted a few times. The CDR3 region is CASTQPRGQGGELFF. Here the CDR3 DNA reads TGTGCCAGCACCCAGCCCAGGGGGCAAGGCGGGGAGCTGTTTTTT. This chain connects TRBV12-3 or TRBV12-4 to TRBJ2-2; 8 positions agree with TRBD1. V lost 7 bases, J lost 7 bases, and 11 bases stayed unmatched. The CDR3 contains 15 residues.